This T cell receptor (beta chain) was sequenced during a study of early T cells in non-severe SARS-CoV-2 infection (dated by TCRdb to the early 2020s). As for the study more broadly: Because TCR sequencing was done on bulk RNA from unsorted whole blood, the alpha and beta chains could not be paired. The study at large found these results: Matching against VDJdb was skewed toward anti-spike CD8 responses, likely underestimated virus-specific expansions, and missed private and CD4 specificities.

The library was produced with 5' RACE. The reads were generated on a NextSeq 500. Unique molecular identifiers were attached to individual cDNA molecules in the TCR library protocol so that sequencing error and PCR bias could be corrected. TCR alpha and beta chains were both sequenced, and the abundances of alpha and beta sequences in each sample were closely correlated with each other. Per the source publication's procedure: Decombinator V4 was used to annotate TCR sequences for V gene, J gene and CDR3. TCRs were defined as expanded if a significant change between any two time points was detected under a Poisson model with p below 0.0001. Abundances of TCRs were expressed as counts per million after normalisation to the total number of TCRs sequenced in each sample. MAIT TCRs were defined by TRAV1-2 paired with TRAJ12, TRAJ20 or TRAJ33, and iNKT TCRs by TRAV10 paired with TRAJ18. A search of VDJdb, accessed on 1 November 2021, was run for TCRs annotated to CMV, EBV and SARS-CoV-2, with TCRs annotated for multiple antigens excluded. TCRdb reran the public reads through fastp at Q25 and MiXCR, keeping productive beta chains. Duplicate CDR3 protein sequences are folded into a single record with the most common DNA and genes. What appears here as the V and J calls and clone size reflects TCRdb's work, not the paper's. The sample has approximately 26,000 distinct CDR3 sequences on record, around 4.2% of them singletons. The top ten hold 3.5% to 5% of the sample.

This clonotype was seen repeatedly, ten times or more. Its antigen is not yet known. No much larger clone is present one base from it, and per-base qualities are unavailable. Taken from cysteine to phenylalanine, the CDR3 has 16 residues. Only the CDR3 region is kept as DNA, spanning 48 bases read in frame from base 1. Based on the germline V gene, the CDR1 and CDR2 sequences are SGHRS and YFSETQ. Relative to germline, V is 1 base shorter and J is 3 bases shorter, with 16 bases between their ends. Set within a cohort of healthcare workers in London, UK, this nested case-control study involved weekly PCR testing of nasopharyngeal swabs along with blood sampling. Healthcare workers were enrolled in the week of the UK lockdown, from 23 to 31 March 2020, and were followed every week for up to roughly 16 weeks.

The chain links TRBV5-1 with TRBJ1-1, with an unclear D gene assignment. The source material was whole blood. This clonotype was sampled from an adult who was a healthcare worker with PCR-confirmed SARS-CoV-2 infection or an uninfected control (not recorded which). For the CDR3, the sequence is CASSLWSHQADTEAFF. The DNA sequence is TGCGCCAGCAGCTTGTGGTCCCATCAGGCGGACACTGAAGCTTTCTTT.